This T cell receptor beta chain was recorded in a study of blood T cells in healthy people across ages. Next came a second PCR, run for about 6 to 12 cycles, which used a sample-barcoded 5' primer along with a J-beta primer mix. The template-switch adaptor was a 5' adaptor with 12 random nucleotides. It tagged each cDNA molecule. Each CDR3 protein gets one entry after TCRdb re-called the 5' RACE reads with MiXCR. The data contain 1.5 million or so distinct CDR3 sequences, 35% to 45% of them seen just once; the ten biggest clones take up approximately 4%. This CDR3 has 14 amino acids. CDR1 and CDR2 (germline): MNHEY, SMNVEV (reference sequence). Deletions cut 3 bases from V and 0 bases from J, with 7 bases between. This clonotype appeared once.

The sequence derives from a woman aged 18-29 years in good health. Input material: blood. The V call is TRBV27, the J call TRBJ2-3, with unresolved D. CDR3 in amino acids: CASSFHGSTDTQYF. The DNA of the CDR3 is TGTGCCAGCAGTTTTCATGGGAGCACAGATACGCAGTATTTT.